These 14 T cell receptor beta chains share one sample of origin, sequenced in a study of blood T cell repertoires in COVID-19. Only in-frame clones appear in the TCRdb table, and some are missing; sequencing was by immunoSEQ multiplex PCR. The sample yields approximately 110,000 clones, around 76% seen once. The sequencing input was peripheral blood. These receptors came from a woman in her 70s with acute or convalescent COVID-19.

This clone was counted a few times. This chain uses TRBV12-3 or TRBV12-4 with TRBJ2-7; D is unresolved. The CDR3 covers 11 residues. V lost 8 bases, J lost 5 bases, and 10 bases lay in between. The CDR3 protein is CASVLGDEQYF. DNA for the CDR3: TGTGCCAGCGTGCTAGGCGACGAGCAGTACTTC.

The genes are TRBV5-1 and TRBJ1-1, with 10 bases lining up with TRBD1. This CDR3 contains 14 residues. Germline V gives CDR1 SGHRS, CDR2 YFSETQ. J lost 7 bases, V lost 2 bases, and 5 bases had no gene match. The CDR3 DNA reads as TGCGCCAGCAGCTTAGGACAGGGGGTCGGTGAAGCTTTCTTT. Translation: CASSLGQGVGEAFF.

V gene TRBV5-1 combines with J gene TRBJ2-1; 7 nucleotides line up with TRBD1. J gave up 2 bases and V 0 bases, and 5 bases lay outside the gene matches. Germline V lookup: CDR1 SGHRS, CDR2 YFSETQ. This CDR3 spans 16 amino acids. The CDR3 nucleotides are TGCGCCAGCAGCTTGGCTCGGACAGGCCCCTACAATGAGCAGTTCTTC. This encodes CASSLARTGPYNEQFF. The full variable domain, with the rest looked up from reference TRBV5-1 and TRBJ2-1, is KAGVTQTPRYLIKTRGQQVTLSCSPISGHRSVSWYQQTPGQGLQFLFEYFSETQRNKGNFPGRFSGRQFSNSRSEMNVSTLELGDSALYLCASSLARTGPYNEQFFGPGTRLTVL.

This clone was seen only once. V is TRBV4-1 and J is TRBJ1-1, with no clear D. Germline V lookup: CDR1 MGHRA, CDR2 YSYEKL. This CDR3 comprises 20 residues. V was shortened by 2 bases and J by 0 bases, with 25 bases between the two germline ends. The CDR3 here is CASSQPSPPGLVPMNTEAFF. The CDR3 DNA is TGCGCCAGCAGCCAACCCTCCCCACCTGGACTGGTTCCTATGAACACTGAAGCTTTCTTT.

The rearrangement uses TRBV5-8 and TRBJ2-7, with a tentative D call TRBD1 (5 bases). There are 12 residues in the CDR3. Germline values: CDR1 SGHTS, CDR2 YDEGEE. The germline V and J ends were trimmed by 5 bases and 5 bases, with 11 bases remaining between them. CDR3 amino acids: CASSQGSHEQYF. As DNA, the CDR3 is TGTGCCAGCAGTCAGGGATCCCACGAGCAGTACTTC.

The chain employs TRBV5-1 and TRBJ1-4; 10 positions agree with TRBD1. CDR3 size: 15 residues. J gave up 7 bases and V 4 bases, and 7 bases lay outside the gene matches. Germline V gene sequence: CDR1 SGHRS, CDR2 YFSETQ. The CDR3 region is CASSPAGQGLEKLFF. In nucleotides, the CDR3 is TGCGCCAGCAGCCCGGCGGGACAGGGGCTTGAAAAACTGTTTTTT.

The CDR3 DNA follows: TGTGCCAGCAGCTTGGGAGGGCGCTATACGACCACCGGGGAGCTGTTTTTT. Translating it yields CASSLGGRYTTTGELFF. This chain joins TRBV5-4 and TRBJ2-2, with D possibly TRBD2 on 5 matching bases. The CDR3 loop spans 17 amino acids. V lost 0 bases and J lost 4, with 16 bases in between. Germline CDR1 SGHNT, CDR2 YYREEE (reference sequence).

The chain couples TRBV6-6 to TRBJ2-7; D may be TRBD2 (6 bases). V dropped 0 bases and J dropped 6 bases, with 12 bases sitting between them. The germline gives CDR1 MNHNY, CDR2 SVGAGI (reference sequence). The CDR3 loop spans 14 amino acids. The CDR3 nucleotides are TGTGCCAGCAGTTACTCGATGGAGGGAGGCGAGCAGTACTTC. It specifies CASSYSMEGGEQYF.

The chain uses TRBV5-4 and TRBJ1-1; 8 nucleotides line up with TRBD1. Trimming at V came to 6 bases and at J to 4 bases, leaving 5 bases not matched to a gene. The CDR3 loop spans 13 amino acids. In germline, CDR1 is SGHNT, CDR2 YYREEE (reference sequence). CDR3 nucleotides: TGTGCCAGCAAACCGGACAGGGTCACTGAAGCTTTCTTT. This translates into CASKPDRVTEAFF.

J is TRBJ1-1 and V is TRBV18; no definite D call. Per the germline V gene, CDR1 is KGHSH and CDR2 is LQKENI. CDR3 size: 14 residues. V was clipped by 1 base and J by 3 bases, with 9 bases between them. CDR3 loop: CASSPLRDDTEAFF. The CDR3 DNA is TGTGCCAGCTCACCACTGAGAGATGACACTGAAGCTTTCTTT.

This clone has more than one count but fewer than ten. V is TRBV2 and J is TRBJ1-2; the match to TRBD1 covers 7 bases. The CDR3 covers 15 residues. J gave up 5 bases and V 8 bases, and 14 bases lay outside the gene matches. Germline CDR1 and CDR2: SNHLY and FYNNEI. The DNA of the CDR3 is TGTGCCAGCCGAGGGGGCCTCGGAGTCTCTTATGGCTACACCTTC. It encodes CASRGGLGVSYGYTF.

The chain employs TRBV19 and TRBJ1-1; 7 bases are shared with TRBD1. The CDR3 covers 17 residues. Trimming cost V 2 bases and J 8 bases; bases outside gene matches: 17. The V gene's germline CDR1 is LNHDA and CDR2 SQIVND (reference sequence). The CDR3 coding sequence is TGTGCCAGTAGTATACGTCGGAACCCCGGGACAGAATCCGAAGCTTTCTTT. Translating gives CASSIRRNPGTESEAFF.

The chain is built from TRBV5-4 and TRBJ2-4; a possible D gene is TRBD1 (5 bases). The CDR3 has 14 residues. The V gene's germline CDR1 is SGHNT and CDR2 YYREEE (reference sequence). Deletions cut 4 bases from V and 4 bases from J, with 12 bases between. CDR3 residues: CASSGPGKKNIQYF. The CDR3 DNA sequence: TGTGCCAGCAGCGGCCCAGGGAAAAAAAACATTCAGTACTTC.

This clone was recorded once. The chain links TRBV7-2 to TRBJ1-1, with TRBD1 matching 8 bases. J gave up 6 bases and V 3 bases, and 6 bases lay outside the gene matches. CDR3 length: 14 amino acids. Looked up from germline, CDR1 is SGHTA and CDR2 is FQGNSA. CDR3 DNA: TGTGCCAGCAGCTTGGACAGGGCCAGAGCTGAAGCTTTCTTT. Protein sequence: CASSLDRARAEAFF.